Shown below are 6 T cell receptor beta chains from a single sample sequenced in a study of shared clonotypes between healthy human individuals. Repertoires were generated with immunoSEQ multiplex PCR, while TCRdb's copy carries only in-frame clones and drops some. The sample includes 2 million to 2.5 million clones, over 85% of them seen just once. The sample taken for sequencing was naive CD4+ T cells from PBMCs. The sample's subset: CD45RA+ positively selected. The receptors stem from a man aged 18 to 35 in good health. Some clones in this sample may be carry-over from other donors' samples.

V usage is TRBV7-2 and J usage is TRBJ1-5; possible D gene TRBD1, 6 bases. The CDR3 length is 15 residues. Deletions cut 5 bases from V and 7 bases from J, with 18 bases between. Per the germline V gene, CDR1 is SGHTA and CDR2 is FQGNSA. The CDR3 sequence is CASSLDQGSRQPQHF. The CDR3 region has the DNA TGTGCCAGCAGCCTCGACCAGGGGTCTAGGCAGCCCCAGCATTTT.

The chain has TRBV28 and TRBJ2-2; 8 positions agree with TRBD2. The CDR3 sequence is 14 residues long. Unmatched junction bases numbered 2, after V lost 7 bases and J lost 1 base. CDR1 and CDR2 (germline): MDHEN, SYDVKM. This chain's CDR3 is CASTLAGNTGELFF. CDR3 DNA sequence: TGTGCCAGCACGCTAGCGGGGAACACCGGGGAGCTGTTTTTT.

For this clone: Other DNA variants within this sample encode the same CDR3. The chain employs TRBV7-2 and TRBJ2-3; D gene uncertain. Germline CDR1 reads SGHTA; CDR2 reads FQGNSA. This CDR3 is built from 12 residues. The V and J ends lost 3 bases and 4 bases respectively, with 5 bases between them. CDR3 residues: CASSFRADTQYF. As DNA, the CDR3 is TGTGCCAGCAGCTTTCGTGCAGATACGCAGTATTTT.

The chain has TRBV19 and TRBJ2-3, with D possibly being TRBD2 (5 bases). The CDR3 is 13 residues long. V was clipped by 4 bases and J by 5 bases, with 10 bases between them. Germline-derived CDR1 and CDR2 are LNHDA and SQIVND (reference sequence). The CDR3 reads CASSRPRGDTQYF. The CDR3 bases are TGTGCCAGTAGTAGGCCTCGGGGAGATACGCAGTATTTT.

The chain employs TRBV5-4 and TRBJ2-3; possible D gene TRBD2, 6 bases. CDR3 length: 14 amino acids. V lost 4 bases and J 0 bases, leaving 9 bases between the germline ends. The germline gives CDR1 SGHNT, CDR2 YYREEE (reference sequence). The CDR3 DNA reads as TGTGCCAGCAGCGTCCGGGGGAGCACAGATACGCAGTATTTT. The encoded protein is CASSVRGSTDTQYF.

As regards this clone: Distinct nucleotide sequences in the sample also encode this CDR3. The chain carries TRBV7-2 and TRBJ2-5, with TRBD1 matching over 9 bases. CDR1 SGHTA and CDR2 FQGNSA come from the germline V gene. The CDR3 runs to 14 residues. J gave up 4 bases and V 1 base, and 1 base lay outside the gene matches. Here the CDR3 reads CASSLDRGRETQYF. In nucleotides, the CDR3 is TGTGCCAGCAGCTTAGACAGGGGGCGAGAGACCCAGTACTTC.